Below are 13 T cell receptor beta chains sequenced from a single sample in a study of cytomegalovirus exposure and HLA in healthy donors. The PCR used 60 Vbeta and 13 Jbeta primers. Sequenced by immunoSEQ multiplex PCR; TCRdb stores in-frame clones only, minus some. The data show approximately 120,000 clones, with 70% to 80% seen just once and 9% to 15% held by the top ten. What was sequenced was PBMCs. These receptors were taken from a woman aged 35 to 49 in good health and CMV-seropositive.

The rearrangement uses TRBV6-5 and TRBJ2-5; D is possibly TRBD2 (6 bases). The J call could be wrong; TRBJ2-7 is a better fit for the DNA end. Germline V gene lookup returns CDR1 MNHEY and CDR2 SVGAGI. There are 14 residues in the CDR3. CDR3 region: CASRGIGRSYEQYF. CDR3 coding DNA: TGTGCCAGCCGCGGGATTGGACGCTCCTACGAGCAGTACTTC.

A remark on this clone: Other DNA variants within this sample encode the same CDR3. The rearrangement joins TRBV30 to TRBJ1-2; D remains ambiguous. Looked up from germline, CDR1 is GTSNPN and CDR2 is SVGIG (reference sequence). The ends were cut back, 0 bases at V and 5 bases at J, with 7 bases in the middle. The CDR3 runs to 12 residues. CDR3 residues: CAWSVTVYGYTF. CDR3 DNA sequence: TGTGCCTGGAGTGTGACTGTATATGGCTACACCTTC.

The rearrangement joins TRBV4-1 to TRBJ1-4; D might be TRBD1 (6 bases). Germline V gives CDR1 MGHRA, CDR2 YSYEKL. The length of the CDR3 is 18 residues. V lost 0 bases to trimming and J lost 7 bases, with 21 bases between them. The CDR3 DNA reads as TGCGCCAGCAGCCAAGATCGGGTGTGGGGGCTTGGTAGTGAAAAACTGTTTTTT. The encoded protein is CASSQDRVWGLGSEKLFF.

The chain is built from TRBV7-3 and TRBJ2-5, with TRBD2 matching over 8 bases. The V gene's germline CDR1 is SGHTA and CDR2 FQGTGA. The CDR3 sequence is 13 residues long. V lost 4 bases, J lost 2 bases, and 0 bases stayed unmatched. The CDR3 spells CASSSSGQETQYF. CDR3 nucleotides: TGTGCCAGCAGCTCTAGCGGGCAAGAGACCCAGTACTTC.

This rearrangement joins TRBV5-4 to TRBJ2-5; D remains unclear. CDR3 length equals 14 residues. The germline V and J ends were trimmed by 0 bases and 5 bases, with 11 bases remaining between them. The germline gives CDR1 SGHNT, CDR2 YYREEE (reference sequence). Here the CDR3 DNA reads TGTGCCAGCAGCTTGGATGCTCTGGCTGAGACCCAGTACTTC. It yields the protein CASSLDALAETQYF.

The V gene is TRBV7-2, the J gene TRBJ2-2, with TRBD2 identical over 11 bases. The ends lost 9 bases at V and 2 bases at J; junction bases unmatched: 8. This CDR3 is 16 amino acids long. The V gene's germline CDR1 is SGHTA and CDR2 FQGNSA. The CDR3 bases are TGTGCCAGTAGACTAGCGGGGAATTTAAACACCGGGGAGCTGTTTTTT. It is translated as CASRLAGNLNTGELFF.

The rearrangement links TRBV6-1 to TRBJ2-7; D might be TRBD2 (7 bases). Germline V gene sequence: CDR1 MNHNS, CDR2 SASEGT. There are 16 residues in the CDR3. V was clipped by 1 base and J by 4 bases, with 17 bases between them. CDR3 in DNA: TGTGCCAGCAGTGAAGATCTATGGGGGGGCAGTTACGAGCAGTACTTC. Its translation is CASSEDLWGGSYEQYF.

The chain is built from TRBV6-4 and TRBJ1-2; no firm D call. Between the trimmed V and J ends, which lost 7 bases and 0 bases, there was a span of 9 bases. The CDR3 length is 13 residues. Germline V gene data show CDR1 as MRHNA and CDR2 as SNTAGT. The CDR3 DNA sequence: TGTGCCAGCAAGCTCGCCTCTAACTATGGCTACACCTTC. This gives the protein CASKLASNYGYTF.

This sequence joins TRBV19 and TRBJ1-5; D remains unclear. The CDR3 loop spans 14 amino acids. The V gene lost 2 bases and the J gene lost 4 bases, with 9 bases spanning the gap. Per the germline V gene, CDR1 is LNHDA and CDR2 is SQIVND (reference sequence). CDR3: CASSISVRNQPQHF. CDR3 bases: TGTGCCAGTAGTATATCGGTCAGGAATCAGCCCCAGCATTTT.

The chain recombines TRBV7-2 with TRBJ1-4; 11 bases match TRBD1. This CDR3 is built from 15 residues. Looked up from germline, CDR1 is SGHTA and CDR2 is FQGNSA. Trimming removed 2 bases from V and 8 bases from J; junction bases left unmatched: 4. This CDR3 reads CASSLMGQGDEKLFF. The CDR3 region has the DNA TGTGCCAGCAGCTTAATGGGACAGGGGGACGAAAAACTGTTTTTT.

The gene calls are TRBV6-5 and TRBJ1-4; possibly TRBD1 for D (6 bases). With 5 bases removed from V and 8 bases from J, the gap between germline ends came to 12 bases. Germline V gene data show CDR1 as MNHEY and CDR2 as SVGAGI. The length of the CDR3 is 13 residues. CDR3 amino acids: CASSERGGEKLFF. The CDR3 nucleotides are TGTGCCAGCAGTGAGAGGGGGGGGGAAAAACTGTTTTTT.

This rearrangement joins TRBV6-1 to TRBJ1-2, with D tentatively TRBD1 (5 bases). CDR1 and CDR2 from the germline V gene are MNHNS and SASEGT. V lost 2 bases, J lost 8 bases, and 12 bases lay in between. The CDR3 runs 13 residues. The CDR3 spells CASSEQGGKGYTF. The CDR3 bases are TGTGCCAGCAGTGAACAGGGCGGGAAAGGCTACACCTTC.

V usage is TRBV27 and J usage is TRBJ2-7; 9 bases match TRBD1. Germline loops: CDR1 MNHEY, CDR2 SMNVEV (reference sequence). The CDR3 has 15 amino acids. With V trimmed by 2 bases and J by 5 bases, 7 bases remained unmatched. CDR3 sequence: CASSLLGQGTNEQYF. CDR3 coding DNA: TGTGCCAGCAGTTTACTCGGACAGGGGACCAACGAGCAGTACTTC.